This entry lists 20 T cell receptor beta chains sequenced from one sample in a study of OX40 agonist ivuxolimab in advanced cancers. Profiled with immunoSEQ multiplex PCR; TCRdb holds only in-frame clones, not every one. The sample consists of about 58,000 clones, under 90% of them appearing once. Sample: CD4+ or CD8+ T cells sorted from blood, taken in a trial of the OX40 agonist ivuxolimab. The source of these receptors is an adult with an advanced solid tumor such as melanoma, head and neck, liver or kidney cancer.

Here the CDR3 reads CASSISGTPYEQYF. DNA of the CDR3: TGTGCCAGCAGCATAAGCGGGACCCCATACGAGCAGTACTTC. The chain recombines TRBV5-6 with TRBJ2-7; TRBD2 matches at 7 bases. Germline V gene sequence: CDR1 SGHDT, CDR2 YYEEEE. The CDR3 has 14 amino acids. Trimming removed 4 bases from V and 4 bases from J; junction bases left unmatched: 8.

The chain uses TRBV6-5 and TRBJ1-4; D gene uncertain. CDR3 length equals 14 residues. V dropped 5 bases and J dropped 5 bases, with 12 bases sitting between them. Germline CDR1 MNHEY, CDR2 SVGAGI. The CDR3 nucleotides read TGTGCCAGCAGTACCAATGGAGAGAATGAAAAACTGTTTTTT. Residues: CASSTNGENEKLFF.

This clone has just a few counts. The V call is TRBV7-3, the J call TRBJ2-5; D possibly corresponds to TRBD2 (6 bases). The CDR3 length is 16 residues. From germline, CDR1 is SGHTA and CDR2 FQGTGA. V dropped 1 base and J dropped 0 bases, with 12 bases sitting between them. CDR3 in amino acids: CASSLNGGYNQETQYF. CDR3 nucleotide sequence: TGTGCCAGCAGCTTAAACGGGGGTTACAACCAAGAGACCCAGTACTTC.

The chain uses TRBV6-4 and TRBJ1-6; D unclear. Germline lookup yields CDR1 MRHNA and CDR2 SNTAGT. The CDR3 is 13 residues long. The ends were cut back, 4 bases at V and 14 bases at J, with 15 bases in the middle. CDR3 nucleotide sequence: TGTGCCAGCAGTGCCCGACAAGCGGGCACCCTCCACTTT. Translating gives CASSARQAGTLHF.

This chain connects TRBV19 to TRBJ1-1, with D possibly TRBD1 on 6 matching bases. Germline V CDR1 and CDR2: LNHDA, SQIVND (reference sequence). The CDR3 sequence is 16 residues long. V lost 7 bases and J 0 bases, leaving 18 bases between the germline ends. CDR3 bases: TGTGCCAGTATCCCTCGCTTCAGGGGCGTGAACACTGAAGCTTTCTTT. Translation: CASIPRFRGVNTEAFF.

This chain connects TRBV7-2 to TRBJ1-4; weak D call: TRBD1 (5 bases). The V end was cut by 5 bases, the J end by 7 bases, with 14 bases between. CDR3 length: 14 residues. Per the germline V gene, CDR1 is SGHTA and CDR2 is FQGNSA. CDR3 sequence reads: CASSLGAGSEKLFF. CDR3 nucleotides: TGTGCCAGCAGCCTAGGGGCAGGGAGTGAAAAACTGTTTTTT.

V usage is TRBV6-6 and J usage is TRBJ1-2, with TRBD1 identical over 12 bases. Germline loops: CDR1 MNHNY, CDR2 SVGAGI (reference sequence). The CDR3 covers 16 residues. V was clipped by 6 bases and J by 6 bases; unmatched bases: 11. The CDR3 DNA reads TGTGCCAGCAGATCTACCCCGCGGGACAGGGGGCATGGCTACACCTTC. This translates into CASRSTPRDRGHGYTF.

This clone was recorded only once. The chain has TRBV2 and TRBJ2-1, with 11 bases that match TRBD2. The V gene's germline CDR1 is SNHLY and CDR2 FYNNEI. Unmatched junction bases numbered 22, after V lost 6 bases and J lost 6 bases. This CDR3 contains 20 residues. CDR3: CASSRTGQLAGVLDRNEQFF. For the CDR3, the DNA is TGTGCCAGCAGCCGGACAGGACAACTAGCGGGAGTCCTAGACCGCAATGAGCAGTTCTTC.

The CDR3 sequence is CASSPNSDRVRVEAFF. The CDR3 nucleotides are TGTGCCAGCAGCCCGAATTCCGACCGTGTGAGGGTTGAAGCTTTCTTT. The rearrangement links TRBV7-9 to TRBJ1-1; D gene uncertain. The V end was cut by 5 bases, the J end by 7 bases, with 23 bases between. CDR3 size: 16 residues. CDR1 and CDR2 (germline): SEHNR, FQNEAQ (reference sequence).

The chain uses TRBV6-7 and TRBJ1-6, with D possibly TRBD1 on 6 matching bases. TRBV6-7 is an ORF; its function is uncertain. V was pared by 2 bases and J by 4 bases, with 15 bases between. The length of the CDR3 is 17 residues. The CDR3 bases are TGTGCCAGCAGTTACCGTCGGGGGCCTGATTATAATTCACCCCTCCACTTT. This sequence encodes CASSYRRGPDYNSPLHF.

This rearrangement joins TRBV18 to TRBJ2-7; 15 bases fit TRBD2. The ends lost 3 bases at V and 6 bases at J; junction bases unmatched: 6. The CDR3 is 16 amino acids. Germline V lookup: CDR1 KGHSH, CDR2 LQKENI. The CDR3 loop is CASSPGTSGRRGEQYF. The CDR3 region has the DNA TGTGCCAGCTCACCGGGGACTAGCGGGAGGAGGGGCGAGCAGTACTTC.

This clone was counted once. The gene calls are TRBV6-5 and TRBJ2-1; D is ambiguous. Trimming left V 0 bases short and J 11 bases short, with 8 bases between. Germline assignment: CDR1 MNHEY and CDR2 SVGAGI. The CDR3 spans 12 residues. The CDR3 region has the DNA TGTGCCAGCAGTTACTCGGGCAGCCAGCAGTTCTTC. Its translation: CASSYSGSQQFF.

This chain joins TRBV19 and TRBJ2-3; 7 bases align to TRBD1. With V trimmed by 4 bases and J by 0 bases, 4 bases remained unmatched. There are 15 residues in the CDR3. Germline lookup yields CDR1 LNHDA and CDR2 SQIVND (reference sequence). CDR3 sequence reads: CASSKGAASTDTQYF. In nucleotides, the CDR3 is TGTGCCAGTAGTAAGGGGGCGGCGAGCACAGATACGCAGTATTTT. Filled out from reference TRBV19 and TRBJ2-3, the complete variable domain reads DGGITQSPKYLFRKEGQNVTLSCEQNLNHDAMYWYRQDPGQGLRLIYYSQIVNDFQKGDIAEGYSVSREKKESFPLTVTSAQKNPTAFYLCASSKGAASTDTQYFGPGTRLTVL.

In this sample, this clone turned up a few times. The J gene is TRBJ1-2, the V gene TRBV19; tentatively, D is TRBD1 (5 bases). Trimming removed 2 bases at V and 7 bases at J, with 14 bases between. The CDR3 has 14 residues. Per germline, CDR1 LNHDA and CDR2 SQIVND (reference sequence). The CDR3 region is CASSITGSAFGYTF. The CDR3 DNA is TGTGCCAGTAGTATAACAGGCTCTGCCTTTGGCTACACCTTC.

This clone was seen a few times. The genes are TRBV10-3 and TRBJ1-5; D gene uncertain. Between the trimmed V and J ends, which lost 0 bases and 10 bases, there was a span of 10 bases. The CDR3 is 13 residues long. Per the germline V gene, CDR1 is ENHRY and CDR2 is SYGVKD. The DNA of the CDR3 is TGTGCCATCAGTGAGTCAGCGGGTGATCCCCAGCATTTT. It codes for CAISESAGDPQHF.

This clone was observed a few times. This sequence joins TRBV2 and TRBJ1-5; 8 bases align to TRBD1. Per the germline V gene, CDR1 is SNHLY and CDR2 is FYNNEI. The CDR3 is made up of 13 amino acids. J lost 3 bases, V lost 6 bases, and 1 base had no gene match. The CDR3 is CASRGQVNQPQHF. The CDR3 DNA reads as TGTGCCAGCAGGGGACAGGTCAATCAGCCCCAGCATTTT.

The chain combines TRBV30 with TRBJ1-2; the D is unclear. V lost 4 bases and J 0 bases, leaving 15 bases between the germline ends. The CDR3 length is 15 residues. CDR1 and CDR2 from the germline V gene are GTSNPN and SVGIG (reference sequence). This chain's CDR3 is CAWNRLRASNYGYTF. CDR3 nucleotide sequence: TGTGCCTGGAACCGCCTAAGGGCCTCTAACTATGGCTACACCTTC.

This clone is a singleton in its sample. The chain is built from TRBV7-9 and TRBJ2-4; D gene uncertain. V was clipped by 4 bases and J by 3 bases, with 13 bases between them. The CDR3 covers 15 residues. CDR1 is SEHNR and CDR2 is FQNEAQ in the germline V gene (reference sequence). CDR3: CASSWYSPGKNIQYF. The CDR3 region has the DNA TGTGCCAGCAGCTGGTATTCACCGGGCAAAAACATTCAGTACTTC.

The chain combines TRBV19 with TRBJ2-3; D uncertain. Trimming left V 5 bases short and J 5 bases short, with 11 bases between. The CDR3 sequence is 13 residues long. Germline CDR1 and CDR2: LNHDA and SQIVND (reference sequence). CDR3 sequence: CASSVRRGDTQYF. The CDR3 DNA follows: TGTGCCAGTAGTGTACGCCGTGGAGATACGCAGTATTTT. The variable domain in full, completed from reference TRBV19 and TRBJ2-3, reads DGGITQSPKYLFRKEGQNVTLSCEQNLNHDAMYWYRQDPGQGLRLIYYSQIVNDFQKGDIAEGYSVSREKKESFPLTVTSAQKNPTAFYLCASSVRRGDTQYFGPGTRLTVL.

The rearrangement links TRBV21-1 to TRBJ1-1; TRBD1, as called in the table, went unchecked against the DNA. TRBV21-1 represents a pseudogene. This CDR3 is built from 13 residues. CDR3 amino acids: CASSPDTATEAFF. CDR3 nucleotides: TGTGCCAGCAGTCCCGACACGGCCACTGAAGCTTTCTTT.